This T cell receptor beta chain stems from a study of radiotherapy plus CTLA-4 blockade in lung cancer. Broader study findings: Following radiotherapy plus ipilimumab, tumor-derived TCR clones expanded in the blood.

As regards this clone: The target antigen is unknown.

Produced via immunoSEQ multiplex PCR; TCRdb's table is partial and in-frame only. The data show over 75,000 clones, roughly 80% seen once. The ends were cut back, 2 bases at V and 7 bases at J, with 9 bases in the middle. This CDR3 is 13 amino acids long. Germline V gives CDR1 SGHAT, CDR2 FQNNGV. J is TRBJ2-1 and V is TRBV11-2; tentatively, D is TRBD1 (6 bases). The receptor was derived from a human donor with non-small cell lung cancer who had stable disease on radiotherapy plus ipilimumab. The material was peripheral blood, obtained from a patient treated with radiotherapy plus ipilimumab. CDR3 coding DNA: TGTGCCAGCAGCTTACGGACAGTGAATGAGCAGTTCTTC. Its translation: CASSLRTVNEQFF.